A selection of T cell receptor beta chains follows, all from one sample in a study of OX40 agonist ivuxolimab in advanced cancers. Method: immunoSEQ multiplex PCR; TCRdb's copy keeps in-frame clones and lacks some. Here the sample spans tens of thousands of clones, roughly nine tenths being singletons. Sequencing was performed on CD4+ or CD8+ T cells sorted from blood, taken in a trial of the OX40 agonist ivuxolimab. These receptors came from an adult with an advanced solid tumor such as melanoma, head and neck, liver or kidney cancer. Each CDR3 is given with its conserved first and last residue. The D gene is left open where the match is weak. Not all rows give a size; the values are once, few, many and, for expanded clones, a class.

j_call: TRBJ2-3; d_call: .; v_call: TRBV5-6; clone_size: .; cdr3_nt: TGTGCCAGCAGCTTGGATTTCACAGATACGCAGTATTTT; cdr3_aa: CASSLDFTDTQYF
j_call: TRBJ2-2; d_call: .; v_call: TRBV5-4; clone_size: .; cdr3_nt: TGTGCCAGCAGCTCCCGGGACCGGGCAACCGGGGAGCTGTTTTTT; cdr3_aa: CASSSRDRATGELFF
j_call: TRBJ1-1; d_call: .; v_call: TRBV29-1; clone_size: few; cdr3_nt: TGCAGCGTTGAAGGCACCCGCGGCACTGAAGCTTTCTTT; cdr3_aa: CSVEGTRGTEAFF
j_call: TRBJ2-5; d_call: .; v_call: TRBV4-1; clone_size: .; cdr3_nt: TGCGCCAGCAGCCAAGGGACAGTCCAAGAGACCCAGTACTTC; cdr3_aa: CASSQGTVQETQYF
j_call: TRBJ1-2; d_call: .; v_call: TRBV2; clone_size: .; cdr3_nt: TGTGCCAGCAGTGAGGGAATCGGCTACACCTTC; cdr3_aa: CASSEGIGYTF
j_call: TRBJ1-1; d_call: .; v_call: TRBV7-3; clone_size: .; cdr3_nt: TGTGCCAGCAGCCGGACAGCGAACACTGAAGCTTTCTTT; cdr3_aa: CASSRTANTEAFF
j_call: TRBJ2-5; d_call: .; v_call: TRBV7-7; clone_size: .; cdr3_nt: TGTGCCAGCAGCTTTCGTGCAGCAGAGACCCAGTACTTC; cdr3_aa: CASSFRAAETQYF
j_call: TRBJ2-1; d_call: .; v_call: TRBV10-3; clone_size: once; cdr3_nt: TGTGCCATCGGGGACCTAACCTACAATGAGCAGTTCTTC; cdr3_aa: CAIGDLTYNEQFF
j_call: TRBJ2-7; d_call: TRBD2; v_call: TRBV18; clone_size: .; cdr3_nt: TGTGCCAGCTCACCCTCCGGGGGGTTTTACGAGCAGTACTTC; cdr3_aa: CASSPSGGFYEQYF
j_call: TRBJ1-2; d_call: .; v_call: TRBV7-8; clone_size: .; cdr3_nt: TGTGCCAGCAGCTTAGGACAGGAGAATGGCTACACCTTC; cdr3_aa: CASSLGQENGYTF
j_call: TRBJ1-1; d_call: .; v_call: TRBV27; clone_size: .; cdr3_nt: TGTGCCAGCAGTTTATTCTTCGGCGGAATGAACACTGAAGCTTTCTTT; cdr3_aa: CASSLFFGGMNTEAFF
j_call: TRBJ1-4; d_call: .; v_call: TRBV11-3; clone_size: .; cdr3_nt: TGTGCCAGCAGCTCCGGGGGGCCAACTAATGAAAAACTGTTTTTT; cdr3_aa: CASSSGGPTNEKLFF
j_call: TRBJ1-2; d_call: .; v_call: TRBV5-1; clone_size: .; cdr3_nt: TGCGCCAGCGGAGCCAACGATGGCTACACCTTC; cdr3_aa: CASGANDGYTF
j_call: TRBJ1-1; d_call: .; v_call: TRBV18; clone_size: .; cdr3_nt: TGTGCCAGCTCAACCAGCCTCACTGAAGCTTTCTTT; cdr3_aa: CASSTSLTEAFF
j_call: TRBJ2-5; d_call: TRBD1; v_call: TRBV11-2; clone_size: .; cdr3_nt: TGTGCCAGCAGCTTAGATCGAGACAGGGTGTTGGAGACCCAGTACTTC; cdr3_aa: CASSLDRDRVLETQYF
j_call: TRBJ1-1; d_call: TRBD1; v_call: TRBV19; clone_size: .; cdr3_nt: TGTGCCAGTAGTCTACAGGGGTCTCTCACTGAAGCTTTCTTT; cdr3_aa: CASSLQGSLTEAFF
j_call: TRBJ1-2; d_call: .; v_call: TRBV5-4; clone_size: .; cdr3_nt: TGTGCCAGCAGCTTGGAAACTCATGGCTACACCTTC; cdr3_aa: CASSLETHGYTF